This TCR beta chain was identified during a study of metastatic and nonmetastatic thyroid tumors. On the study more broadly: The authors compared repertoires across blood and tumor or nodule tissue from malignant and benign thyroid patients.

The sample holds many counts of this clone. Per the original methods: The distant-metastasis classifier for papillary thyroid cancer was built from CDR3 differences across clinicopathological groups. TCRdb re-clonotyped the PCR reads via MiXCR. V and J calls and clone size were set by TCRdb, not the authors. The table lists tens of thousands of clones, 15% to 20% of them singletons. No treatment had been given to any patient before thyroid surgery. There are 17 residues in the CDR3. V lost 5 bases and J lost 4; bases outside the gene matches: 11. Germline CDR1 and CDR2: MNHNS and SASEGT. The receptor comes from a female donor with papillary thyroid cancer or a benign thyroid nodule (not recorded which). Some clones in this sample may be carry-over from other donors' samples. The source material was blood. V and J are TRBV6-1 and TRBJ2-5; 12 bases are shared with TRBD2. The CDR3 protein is CASSWGRLAGVRETQYF. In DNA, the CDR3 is TGTGCCAGCAGTTGGGGAAGACTAGCGGGAGTACGAGAGACCCAGTACTTC.